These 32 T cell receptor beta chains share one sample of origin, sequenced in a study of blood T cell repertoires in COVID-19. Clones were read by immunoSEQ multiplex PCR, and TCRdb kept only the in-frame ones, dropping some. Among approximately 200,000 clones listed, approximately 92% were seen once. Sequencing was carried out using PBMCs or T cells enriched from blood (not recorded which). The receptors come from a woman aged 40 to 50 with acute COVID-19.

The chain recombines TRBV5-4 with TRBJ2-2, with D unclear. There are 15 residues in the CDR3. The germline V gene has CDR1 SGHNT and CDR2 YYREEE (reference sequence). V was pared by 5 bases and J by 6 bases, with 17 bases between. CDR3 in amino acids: CASRTSPQKAGELFF. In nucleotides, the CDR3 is TGTGCCAGCAGAACTTCCCCCCAAAAAGCCGGGGAGCTGTTTTTT.

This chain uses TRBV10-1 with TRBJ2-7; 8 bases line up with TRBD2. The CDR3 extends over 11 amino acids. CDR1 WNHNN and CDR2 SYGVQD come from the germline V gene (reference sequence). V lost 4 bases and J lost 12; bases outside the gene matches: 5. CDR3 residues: CASSGPGGWYF. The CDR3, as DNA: TGCGCCAGCAGTGGCCCGGGAGGGTGGTACTTC.

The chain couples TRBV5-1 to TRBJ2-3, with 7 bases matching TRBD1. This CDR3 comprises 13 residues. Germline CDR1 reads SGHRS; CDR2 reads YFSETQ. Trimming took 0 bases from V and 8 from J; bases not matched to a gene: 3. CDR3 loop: CASSLEGAGTQYF. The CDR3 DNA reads TGCGCCAGCAGCTTGGAGGGGGCAGGTACGCAGTATTTT. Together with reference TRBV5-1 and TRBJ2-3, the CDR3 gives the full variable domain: KAGVTQTPRYLIKTRGQQVTLSCSPISGHRSVSWYQQTPGQGLQFLFEYFSETQRNKGNFPGRFSGRQFSNSRSEMNVSTLELGDSALYLCASSLEGAGTQYFGPGTRLTVL.

The CDR3 nucleotides read TGTGCCAGCAGCCAAGCTTACAGGGGGTCGAAGGAGACCCAGTACTTC. Amino acids: CASSQAYRGSKETQYF. J is TRBJ2-5 and V is TRBV3-1 (or the pseudogene TRBV3-2); 8 positions agree with TRBD1. The germline CDR1 and CDR2 sequences are LGHDT and YNNKEL (reference sequence). There are 16 residues in the CDR3. J was trimmed by 5 bases and V by 1 base; bases with no gene match: 9.

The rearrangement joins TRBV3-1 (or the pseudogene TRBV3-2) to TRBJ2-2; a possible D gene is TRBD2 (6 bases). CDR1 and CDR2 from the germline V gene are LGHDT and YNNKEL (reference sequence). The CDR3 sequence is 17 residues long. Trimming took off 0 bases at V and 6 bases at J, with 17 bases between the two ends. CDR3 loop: CASSQDSGGSLAGELFF. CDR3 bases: TGTGCCAGCAGCCAAGATAGTGGGGGGAGTTTAGCCGGGGAGCTGTTTTTT.

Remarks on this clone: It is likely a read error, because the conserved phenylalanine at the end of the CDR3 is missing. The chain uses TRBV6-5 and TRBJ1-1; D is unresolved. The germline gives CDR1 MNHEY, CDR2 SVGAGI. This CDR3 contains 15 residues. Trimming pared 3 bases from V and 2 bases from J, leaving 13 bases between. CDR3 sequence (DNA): TGTGCCAGCAGTTATAGGAAGGGAGGAAACACTGAAGCTTTCCTT. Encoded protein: CASSYRKGGNTEAFL.

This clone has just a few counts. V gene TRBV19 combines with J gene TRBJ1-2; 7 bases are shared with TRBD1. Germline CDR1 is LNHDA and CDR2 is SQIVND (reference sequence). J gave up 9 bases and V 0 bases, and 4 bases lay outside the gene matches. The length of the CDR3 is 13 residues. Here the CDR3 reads CASSIEGQRSYTF. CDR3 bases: TGTGCCAGTAGTATAGAGGGACAGAGAAGCTACACCTTC.

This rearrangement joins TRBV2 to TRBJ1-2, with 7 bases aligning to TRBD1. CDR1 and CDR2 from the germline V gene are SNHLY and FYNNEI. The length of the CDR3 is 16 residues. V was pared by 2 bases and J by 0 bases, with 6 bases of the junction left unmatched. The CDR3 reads CASSEWDSYTNYGYTF. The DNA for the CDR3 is TGTGCCAGCAGTGAATGGGACAGCTATACTAACTATGGCTACACCTTC.

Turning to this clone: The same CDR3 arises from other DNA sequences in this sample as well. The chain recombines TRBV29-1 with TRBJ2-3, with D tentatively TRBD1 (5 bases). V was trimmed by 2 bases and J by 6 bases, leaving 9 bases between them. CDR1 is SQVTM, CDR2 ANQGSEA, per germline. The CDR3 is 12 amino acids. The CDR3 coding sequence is TGCAGCGTTGAACAGGGCTCCGATACGCAGTATTTT. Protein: CSVEQGSDTQYF.

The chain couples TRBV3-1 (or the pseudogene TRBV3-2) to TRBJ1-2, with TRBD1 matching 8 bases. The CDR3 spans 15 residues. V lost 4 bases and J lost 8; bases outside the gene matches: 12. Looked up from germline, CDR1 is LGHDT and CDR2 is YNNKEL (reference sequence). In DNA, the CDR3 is TGTGCCAGCAGCCCCGGACGGTCGGGACAGGCGGGCTACACCTTC. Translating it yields CASSPGRSGQAGYTF.

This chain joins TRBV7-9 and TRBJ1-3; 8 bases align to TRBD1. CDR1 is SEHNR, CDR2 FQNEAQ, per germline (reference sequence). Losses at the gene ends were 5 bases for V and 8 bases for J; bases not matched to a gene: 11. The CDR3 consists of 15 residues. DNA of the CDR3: TGTGCCAGCAGCCACGACAGGGGTGGAGGAGACACCATATATTTT. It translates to CASSHDRGGGDTIYF.

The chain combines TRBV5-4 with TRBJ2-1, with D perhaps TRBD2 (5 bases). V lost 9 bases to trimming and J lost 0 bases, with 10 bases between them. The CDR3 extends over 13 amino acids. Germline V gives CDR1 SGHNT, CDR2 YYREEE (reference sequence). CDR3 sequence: CATGVSSYNEQFF. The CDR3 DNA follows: TGTGCCACCGGGGTGAGCTCCTACAATGAGCAGTTCTTC.

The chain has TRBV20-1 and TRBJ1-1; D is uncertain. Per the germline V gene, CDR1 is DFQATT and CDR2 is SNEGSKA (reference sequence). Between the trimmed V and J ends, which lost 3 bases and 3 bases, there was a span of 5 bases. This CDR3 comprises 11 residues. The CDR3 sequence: CSASKHTEAFF. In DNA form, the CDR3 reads TGCAGTGCTAGCAAGCACACTGAAGCTTTCTTT.

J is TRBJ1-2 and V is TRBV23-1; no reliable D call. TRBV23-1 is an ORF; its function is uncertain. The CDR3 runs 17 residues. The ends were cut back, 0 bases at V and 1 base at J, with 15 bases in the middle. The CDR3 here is CASSQSVRGRYNYGYTF. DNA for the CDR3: TGCGCCAGCAGTCAATCGGTCCGGGGAAGGTATAACTATGGCTACACCTTC.

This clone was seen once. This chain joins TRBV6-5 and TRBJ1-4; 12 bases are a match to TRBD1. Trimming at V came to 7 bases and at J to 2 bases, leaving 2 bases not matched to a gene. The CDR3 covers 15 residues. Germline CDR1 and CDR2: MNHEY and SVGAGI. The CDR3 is CASKGQGATNEKLFF. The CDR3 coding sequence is TGTGCCAGCAAGGGACAGGGGGCTACTAATGAAAAACTGTTTTTT.

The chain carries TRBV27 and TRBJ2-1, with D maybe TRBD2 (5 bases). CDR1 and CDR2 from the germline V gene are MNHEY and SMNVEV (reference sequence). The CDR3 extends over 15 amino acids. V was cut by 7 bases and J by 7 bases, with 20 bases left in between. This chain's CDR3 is CASTRLGPSGNEQFF. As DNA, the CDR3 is TGTGCCAGCACCAGGCTGGGCCCCAGCGGAAATGAGCAGTTCTTC.

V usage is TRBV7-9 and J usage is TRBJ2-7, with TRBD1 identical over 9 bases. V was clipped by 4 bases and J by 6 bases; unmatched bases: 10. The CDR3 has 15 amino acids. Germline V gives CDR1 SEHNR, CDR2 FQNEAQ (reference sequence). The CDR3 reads CASSWTGALFGEQYF. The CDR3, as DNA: TGTGCCAGCAGCTGGACAGGGGCCCTTTTCGGCGAGCAGTACTTC.

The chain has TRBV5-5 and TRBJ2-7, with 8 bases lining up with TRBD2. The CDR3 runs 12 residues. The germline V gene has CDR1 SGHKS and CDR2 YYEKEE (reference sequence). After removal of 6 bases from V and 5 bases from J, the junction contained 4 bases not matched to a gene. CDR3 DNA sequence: TGTGCCAGCACGGGGGGGGACCACGAGCAGTACTTC. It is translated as CASTGGDHEQYF.

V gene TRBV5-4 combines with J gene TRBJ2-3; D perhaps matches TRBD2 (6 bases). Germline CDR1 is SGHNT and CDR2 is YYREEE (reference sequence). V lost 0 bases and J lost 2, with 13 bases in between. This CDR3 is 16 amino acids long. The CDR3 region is CASSLDAGSVTDTQYF. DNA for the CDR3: TGTGCCAGCAGCTTGGATGCGGGGTCCGTCACAGATACGCAGTATTTT.

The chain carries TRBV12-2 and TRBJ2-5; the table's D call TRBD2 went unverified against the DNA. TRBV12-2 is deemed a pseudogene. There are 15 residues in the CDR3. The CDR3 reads CASRPIWGLEETQYF. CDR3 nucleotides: TGTGCAAGTCGCCCCATTTGGGGACTGGAAGAGACCCAGTACTTC.

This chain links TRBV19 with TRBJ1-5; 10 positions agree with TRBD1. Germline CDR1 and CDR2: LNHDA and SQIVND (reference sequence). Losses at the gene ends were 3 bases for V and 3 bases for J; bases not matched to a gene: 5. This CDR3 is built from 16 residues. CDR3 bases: TGTGCCAGTAGTATCCGGGACAGGGGCTACAATCAGCCCCAGCATTTT. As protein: CASSIRDRGYNQPQHF.

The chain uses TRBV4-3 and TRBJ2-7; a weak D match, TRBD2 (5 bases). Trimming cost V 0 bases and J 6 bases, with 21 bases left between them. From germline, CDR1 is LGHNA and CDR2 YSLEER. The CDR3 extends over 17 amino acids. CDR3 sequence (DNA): TGCGCCAGCAGCCAAGACTCTAAGGGAGTTAGGGTAGGCGAGCAGTACTTC. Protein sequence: CASSQDSKGVRVGEQYF.

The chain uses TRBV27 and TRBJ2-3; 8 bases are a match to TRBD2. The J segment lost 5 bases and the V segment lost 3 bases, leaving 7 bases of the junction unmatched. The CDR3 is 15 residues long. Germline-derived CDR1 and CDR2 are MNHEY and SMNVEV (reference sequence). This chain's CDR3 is CASSLSGGLVDTQYF. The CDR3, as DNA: TGTGCCAGCAGTTTGTCGGGGGGGCTTGTAGATACGCAGTATTTT.

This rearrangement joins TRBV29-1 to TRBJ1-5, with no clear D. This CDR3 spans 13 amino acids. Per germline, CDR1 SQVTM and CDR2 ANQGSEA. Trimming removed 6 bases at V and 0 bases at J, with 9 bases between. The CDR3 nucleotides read TGCAGCGTCGCCGAGGATAGCAATCAGCCCCAGCATTTT. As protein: CSVAEDSNQPQHF.

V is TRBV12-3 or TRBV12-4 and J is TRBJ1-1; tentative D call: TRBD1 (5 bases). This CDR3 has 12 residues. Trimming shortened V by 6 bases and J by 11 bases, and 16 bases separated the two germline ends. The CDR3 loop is CASSPKGAAAFF. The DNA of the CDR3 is TGTGCCAGCAGCCCTAAAGGGGCGGCGGCTTTCTTT.

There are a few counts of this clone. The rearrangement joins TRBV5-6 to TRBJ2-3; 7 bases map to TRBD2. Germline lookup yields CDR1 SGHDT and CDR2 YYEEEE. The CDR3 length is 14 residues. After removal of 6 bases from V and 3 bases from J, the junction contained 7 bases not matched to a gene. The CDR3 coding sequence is TGTGCCAGCAAATGGGGGAGGGCGACAGATACGCAGTATTTT. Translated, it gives CASKWGRATDTQYF.

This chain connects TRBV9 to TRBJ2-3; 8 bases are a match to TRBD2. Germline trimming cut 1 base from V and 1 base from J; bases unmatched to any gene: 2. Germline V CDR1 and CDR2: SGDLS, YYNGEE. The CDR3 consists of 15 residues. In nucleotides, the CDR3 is TGTGCCAGCAGCGTATTGACTAGCGGCACAGATACGCAGTATTTT. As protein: CASSVLTSGTDTQYF. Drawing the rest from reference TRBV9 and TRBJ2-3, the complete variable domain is DSGVTQTPKHLITATGQRVTLRCSPRSGDLSVYWYQQSLDQGLQFLIQYYNGEERAKGNILERFSAQQFPDLHSELNLSSLELGDSALYFCASSVLTSGTDTQYFGPGTRLTVL.

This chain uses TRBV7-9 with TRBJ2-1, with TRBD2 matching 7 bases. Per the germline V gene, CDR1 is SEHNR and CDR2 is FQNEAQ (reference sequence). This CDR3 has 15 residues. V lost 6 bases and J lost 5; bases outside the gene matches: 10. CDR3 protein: CASRLSSTSNNEQFF. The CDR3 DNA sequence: TGTGCCAGCAGGCTGAGTTCGACTAGCAACAATGAGCAGTTCTTC.

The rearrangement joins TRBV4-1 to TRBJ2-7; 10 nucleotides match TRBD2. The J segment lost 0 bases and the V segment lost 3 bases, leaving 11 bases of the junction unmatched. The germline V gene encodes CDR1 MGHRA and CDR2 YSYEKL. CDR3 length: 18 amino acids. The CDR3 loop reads CASSHRPRTSGNSYEQYF. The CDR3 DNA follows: TGCGCCAGCAGCCATCGACCCCGTACTAGCGGGAACTCCTACGAGCAGTACTTC.

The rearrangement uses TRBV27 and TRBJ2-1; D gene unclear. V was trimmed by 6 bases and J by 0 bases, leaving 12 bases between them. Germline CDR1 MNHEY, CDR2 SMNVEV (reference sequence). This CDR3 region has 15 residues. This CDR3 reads CASRRASGSYNEQFF. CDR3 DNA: TGTGCCAGCAGACGAGCATCAGGCTCCTACAATGAGCAGTTCTTC.

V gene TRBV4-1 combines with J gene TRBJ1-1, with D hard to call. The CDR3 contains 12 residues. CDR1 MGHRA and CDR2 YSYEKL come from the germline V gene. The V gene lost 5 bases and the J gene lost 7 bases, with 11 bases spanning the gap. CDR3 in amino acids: CASSGGLREAFF. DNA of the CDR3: TGCGCCAGCAGCGGCGGTTTGCGTGAAGCTTTCTTT.

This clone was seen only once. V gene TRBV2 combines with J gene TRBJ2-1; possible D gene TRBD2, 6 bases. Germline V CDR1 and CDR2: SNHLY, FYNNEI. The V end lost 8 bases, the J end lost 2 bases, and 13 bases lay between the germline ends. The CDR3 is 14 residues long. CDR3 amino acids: CASDVGLTYNEQFF. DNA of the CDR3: TGTGCCAGCGATGTGGGACTGACCTACAATGAGCAGTTCTTC.